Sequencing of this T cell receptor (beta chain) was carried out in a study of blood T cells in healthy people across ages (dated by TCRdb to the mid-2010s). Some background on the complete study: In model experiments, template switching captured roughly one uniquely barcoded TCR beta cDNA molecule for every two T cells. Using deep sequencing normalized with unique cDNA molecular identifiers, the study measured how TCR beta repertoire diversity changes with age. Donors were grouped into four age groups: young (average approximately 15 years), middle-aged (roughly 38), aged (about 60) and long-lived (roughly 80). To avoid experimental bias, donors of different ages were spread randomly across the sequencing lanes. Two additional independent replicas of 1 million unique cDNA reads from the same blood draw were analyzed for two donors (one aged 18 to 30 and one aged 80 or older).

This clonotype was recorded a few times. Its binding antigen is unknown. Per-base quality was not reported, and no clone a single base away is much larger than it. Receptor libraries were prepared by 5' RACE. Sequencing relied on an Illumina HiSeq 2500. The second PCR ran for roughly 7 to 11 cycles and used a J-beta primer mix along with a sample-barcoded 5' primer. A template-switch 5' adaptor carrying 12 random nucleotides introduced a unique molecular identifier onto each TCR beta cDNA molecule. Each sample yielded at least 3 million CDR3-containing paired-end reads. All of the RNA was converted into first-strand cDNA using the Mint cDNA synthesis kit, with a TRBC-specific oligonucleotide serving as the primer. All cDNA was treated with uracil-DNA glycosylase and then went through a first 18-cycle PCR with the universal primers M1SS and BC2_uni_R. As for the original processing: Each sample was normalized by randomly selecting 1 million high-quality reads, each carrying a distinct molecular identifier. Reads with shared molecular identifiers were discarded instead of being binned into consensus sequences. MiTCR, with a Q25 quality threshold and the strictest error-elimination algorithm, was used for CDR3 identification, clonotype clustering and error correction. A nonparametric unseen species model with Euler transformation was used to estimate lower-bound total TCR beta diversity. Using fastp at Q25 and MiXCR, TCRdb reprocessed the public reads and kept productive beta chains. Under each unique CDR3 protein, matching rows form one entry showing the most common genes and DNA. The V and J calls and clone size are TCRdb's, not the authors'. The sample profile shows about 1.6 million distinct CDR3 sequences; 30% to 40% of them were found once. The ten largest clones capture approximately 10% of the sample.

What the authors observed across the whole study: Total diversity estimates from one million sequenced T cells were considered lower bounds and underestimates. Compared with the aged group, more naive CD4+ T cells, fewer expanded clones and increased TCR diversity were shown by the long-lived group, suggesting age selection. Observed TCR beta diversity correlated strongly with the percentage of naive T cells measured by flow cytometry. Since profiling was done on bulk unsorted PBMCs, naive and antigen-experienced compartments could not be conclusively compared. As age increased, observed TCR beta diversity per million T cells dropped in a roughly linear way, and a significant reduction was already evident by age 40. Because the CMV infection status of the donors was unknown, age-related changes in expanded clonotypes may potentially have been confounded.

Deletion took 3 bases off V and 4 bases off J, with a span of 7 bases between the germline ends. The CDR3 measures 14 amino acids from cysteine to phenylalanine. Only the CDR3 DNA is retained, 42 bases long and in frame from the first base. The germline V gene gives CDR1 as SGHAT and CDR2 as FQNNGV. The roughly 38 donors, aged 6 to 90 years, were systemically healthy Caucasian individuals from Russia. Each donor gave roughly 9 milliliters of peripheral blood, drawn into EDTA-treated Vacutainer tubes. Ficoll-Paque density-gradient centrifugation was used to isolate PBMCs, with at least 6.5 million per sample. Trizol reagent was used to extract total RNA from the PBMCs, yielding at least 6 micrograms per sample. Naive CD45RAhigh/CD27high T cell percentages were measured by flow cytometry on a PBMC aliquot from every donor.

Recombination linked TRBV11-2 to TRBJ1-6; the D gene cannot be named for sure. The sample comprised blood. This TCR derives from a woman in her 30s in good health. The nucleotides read TGTGCCAGCAGCTTCGCTAGGTATAATTCACCCCTCCACTTT. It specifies CASSFARYNSPLHF. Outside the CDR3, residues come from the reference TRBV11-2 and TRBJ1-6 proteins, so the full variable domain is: EAGVAQSPRYKIIEKRQSVAFWCNPISGHATLYWYQQILGQGPKLLIQFQNNGVVDDSQLPKDRFSAERLKGVDSTLKIQPAKLEDSAVYLCASSFARYNSPLHFGNGTRLTVT.